One TCR beta chain is described in this entry. Here immunoSEQ multiplex PCR was the method, and the copy in TCRdb shows in-frame clones only, minus some. Here the sample spans about 75,000 clones, 84% being singletons. This sample is part of a study of control samples from healthy donors and cancer patients. This receptor was obtained from a man in his forties or fifties in good health. Input material: blood.

The CDR3 protein is CATTGQGSNQPQHF. As DNA, the CDR3 is TGTGCCACTACGGGACAGGGCAGCAATCAGCCCCAGCATTTT. The chain carries TRBV19 and TRBJ1-5; 9 bases line up with TRBD1. The V gene end was trimmed by 10 bases and the J gene end by 1 base; junction bases not matched to a gene: 5. Per the germline V gene, CDR1 is LNHDA and CDR2 is SQIVND (reference sequence). The CDR3 is 14 residues long.